This paragraph reports one T cell receptor beta chain. Original methodology: Using reference gene primer amplification, nucleated cell counts were estimated. Measured with immunoSEQ multiplex PCR; TCRdb has only the in-frame clones, and not every one. The V and J calls and clone size come from that table; D and trimming were worked out from the DNA. The sample holds roughly 100,000 clones; around 90% are singletons and the top ten take approximately 5.6%. The data were taken from a study of blood T cell repertoires in COVID-19. For the study at large: Specimens from acute and convalescent COVID-19 originated in the United States, Italy and Spain. The cDNA or gDNA used as material had been derived from T cells, B-cell-depleted T cells, or PBMCs.

Material for sequencing was peripheral blood. This receptor was taken from a woman aged 45-59 years with COVID-19, enrolled during active disease.

The CDR3 sequence is CASSLRDNQETQYF. CDR3 DNA: TGTGCCAGCAGTCTCCGGGACAACCAAGAGACCCAGTACTTC. The rearrangement uses TRBV6-2 or TRBV6-3 and TRBJ2-5; D perhaps matches TRBD1 (6 bases). Trimming left V 5 bases short and J 0 bases short, with 10 bases between. Germline loops: CDR1 MNHEY, CDR2 SVGEGT. This CDR3 region has 14 residues.